This record concerns one T cell receptor beta chain sequence. Its antigen is unidentified. Each TCR beta cDNA library carried unique molecular identifiers. Once about 0.9 to 11 million T cells were used, hundreds of thousands of cDNA molecules resulted. TCRdb reprocessed the PCR reads with MiXCR, giving one entry per CDR3 protein. The sample carries hundreds of thousands of distinct CDR3 sequences, roughly 58% recorded once. The data were taken from a study of post-analysis software for immune sequencing data. As for the study in general: The study covered relapsing-remitting, secondary progressive and progressive-relapsing courses of multiple sclerosis. General study results and limits: Four to six TRBV segments (TRBV5-6, TRBV5-1 and TRBV20-1 among them) occurred more frequently in patients than in controls. Samples prepared in the same batch strongly co-clustered by F measure. Significantly lower normalized Chao1 diversity was seen in multiple sclerosis patients than in controls.

CDR3 length: 15 amino acids. Germline V gene data show CDR1 as SGHVS and CDR2 as FQNEAQ. V trimming: 11 bases; J trimming: 6 bases; junction bases outside the gene matches: 12. Sequencing was performed on blood. The rearrangement joins TRBV7-8 to TRBJ1-4; 10 bases map to TRBD1. This TCR derives from a girl aged 10 to 17 with multiple sclerosis. The CDR3 is CASWTGGAPDEKLFF. CDR3 sequence (DNA): TGTGCCTCCTGGACAGGGGGGGCACCGGATGAAAAACTGTTTTTT.